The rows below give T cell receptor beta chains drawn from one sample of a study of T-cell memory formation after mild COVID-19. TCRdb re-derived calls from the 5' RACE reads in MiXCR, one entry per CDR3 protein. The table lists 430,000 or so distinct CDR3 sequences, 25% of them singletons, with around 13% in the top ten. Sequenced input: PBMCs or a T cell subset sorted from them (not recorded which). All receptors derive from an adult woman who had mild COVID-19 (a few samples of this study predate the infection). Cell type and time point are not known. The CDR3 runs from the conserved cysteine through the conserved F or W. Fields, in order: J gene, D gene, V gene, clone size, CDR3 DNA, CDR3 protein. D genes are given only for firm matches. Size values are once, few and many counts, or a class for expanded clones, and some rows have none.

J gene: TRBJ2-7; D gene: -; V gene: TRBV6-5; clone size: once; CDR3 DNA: TGTGCCAGCAGTGGCCCTCTGGGGTACGAGCAGTACTTC; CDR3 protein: CASSGPLGYEQYF
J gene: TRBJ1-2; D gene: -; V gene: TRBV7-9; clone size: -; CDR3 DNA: TGTGCCAGCAGCTTCCAGGGACCTCGAAACTATGGCTACACCTTC; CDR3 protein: CASSFQGPRNYGYTF
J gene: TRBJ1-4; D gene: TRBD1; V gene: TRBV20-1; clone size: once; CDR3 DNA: TGCAGTGCTAGTGGGGGGGGACAGGCTGTTGAAAAACTGTTTTTT; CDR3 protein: CSASGGGQAVEKLFF
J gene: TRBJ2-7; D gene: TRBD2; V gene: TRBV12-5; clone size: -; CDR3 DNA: TGTGCTAGTGGTTCGCAACTAGCGGGAGGGTCTAGAGAGCAGTACTTC; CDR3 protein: CASGSQLAGGSREQYF
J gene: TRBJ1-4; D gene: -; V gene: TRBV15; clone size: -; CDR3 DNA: TGTGCCACCAGCAGTAGACAGTTAACTAATGAAAAACTGTTTTTT; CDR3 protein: CATSSRQLTNEKLFF
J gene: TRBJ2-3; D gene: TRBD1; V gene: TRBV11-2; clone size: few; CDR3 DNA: TGTGCCAGCAGCCAGAGACAGGGCTATAGCACAGATACGCAGTATTTT; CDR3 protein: CASSQRQGYSTDTQYF
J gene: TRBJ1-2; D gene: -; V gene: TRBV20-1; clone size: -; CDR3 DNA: TGCAGTGCCTCTGCCGGGACAATTGATATGAGTGGCTACACCTTC; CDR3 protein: CSASAGTIDMSGYTF
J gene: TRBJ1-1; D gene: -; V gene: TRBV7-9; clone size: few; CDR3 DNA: TGTGCCAGCAGCTTAGGGGGATGGGACACTGAAGCTTTCTTT; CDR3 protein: CASSLGGWDTEAFF
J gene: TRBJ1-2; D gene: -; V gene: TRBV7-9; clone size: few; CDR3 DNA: TGTGCCAGCAGCTCAGGGCCCCCTAACTATGGCTACACCTTC; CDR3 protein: CASSSGPPNYGYTF
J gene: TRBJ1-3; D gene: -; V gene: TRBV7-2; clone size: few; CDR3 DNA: TGTGCCAGCAGCTTACAGGGACCGAACTCTGGAAACACCATATATTTT; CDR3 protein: CASSLQGPNSGNTIYF
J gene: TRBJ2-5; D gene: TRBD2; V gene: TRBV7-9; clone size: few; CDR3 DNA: TGTGCCAGCAGCTTTACTAGCGGCGGCCTAAAAGAGACCCAGTACTTC; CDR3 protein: CASSFTSGGLKETQYF
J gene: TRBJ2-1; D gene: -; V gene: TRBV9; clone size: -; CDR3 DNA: TGTGCCAGCAGCGTAGGACCTCCCCCGGGGCGCAATGAGCAGTTCTTC; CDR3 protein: CASSVGPPPGRNEQFF
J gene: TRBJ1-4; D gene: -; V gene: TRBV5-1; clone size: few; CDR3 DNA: TGCGCCAGCAGCTTGTCCAGGGGAACTAATGAAAAACTGTTTTTT; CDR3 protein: CASSLSRGTNEKLFF
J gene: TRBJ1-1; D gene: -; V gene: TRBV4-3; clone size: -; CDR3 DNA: TGCGCCAGCAGCCAGGGTCCCCAGGGGCAAACTGAAGCTTTCTTT; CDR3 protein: CASSQGPQGQTEAFF
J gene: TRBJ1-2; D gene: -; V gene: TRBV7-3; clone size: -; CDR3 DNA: TGTGCCAGCAGCTTAACGGCAGAGGTCTATGGCTACACCTTC; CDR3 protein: CASSLTAEVYGYTF
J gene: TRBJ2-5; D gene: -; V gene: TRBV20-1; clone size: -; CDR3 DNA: TGCAGTGCTCCGTTAGTGACCCAAGAGACCCAGTACTTC; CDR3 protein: CSAPLVTQETQYF
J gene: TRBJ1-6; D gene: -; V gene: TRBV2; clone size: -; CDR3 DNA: TGTGCCAGCAGTGTGCCAAGGGGGGATTCACCCCTCCACTTT; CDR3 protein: CASSVPRGDSPLHF